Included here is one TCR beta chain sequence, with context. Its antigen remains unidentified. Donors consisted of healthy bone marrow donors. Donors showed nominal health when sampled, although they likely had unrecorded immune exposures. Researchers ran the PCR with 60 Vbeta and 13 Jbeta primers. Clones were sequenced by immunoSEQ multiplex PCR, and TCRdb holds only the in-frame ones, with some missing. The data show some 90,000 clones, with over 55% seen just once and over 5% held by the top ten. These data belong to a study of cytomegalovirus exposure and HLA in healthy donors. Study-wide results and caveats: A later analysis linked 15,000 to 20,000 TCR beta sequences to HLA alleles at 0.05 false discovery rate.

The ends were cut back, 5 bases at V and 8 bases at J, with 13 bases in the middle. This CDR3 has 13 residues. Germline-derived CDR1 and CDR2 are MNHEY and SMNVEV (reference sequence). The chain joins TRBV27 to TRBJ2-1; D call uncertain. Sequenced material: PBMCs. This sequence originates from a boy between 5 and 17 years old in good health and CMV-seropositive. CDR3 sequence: CASSPRSLDEQFF. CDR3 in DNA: TGTGCCAGCAGTCCGCGAAGCCTGGATGAGCAGTTCTTC.